Given below is one TCR beta chain in context. This CDR3 region has 16 residues. Trimming at V came to 1 base and at J to 1 base, leaving 3 bases not matched to a gene. Germline CDR1 is SEHNR and CDR2 is FQNEAQ (reference sequence). Assay: immunoSEQ multiplex PCR; the TCRdb copy retains only in-frame clones and omits some. Among roughly 83,000 clones listed, over 85% were seen once. This entry comes from a study of technical replicates of blood from a few donors. The source material was T cells isolated from PBMCs. The rearrangement uses TRBV7-9 and TRBJ2-1; 8 bases line up with TRBD1. This receptor was taken from a human donor in good health. In nucleotides, the CDR3 is TGTGCCAGCAGCTTAGGACAGGGGAAATCCTACAATGAGCAGTTCTTC. As protein: CASSLGQGKSYNEQFF.